These 17 T cell receptor beta chains came from one sample sequenced in a study of blood T cell repertoires in COVID-19 (dated by TCRdb to about 2020). The library was prepared using the immunoSEQ multiplex PCR assay. In its TCRdb copy, this immuneACCESS table keeps in-frame sequences only and misses some clones. Where compared with another copy, unresolved V genes explain less than half of these, and the others have no known cause. In this sample the table shows 150,000 or so clones, roughly 85% of which occur a single time. Jointly, the top ten make up about 5.6% of the sample. What was sequenced was peripheral blood. The receptors derive from a woman between 50 and 59 years old with COVID-19, enrolled during active disease.

The rearrangement links TRBV6-5 to TRBJ2-7; a possible D gene is TRBD1 (6 bases). The CDR3 runs to 13 residues. Germline loops: CDR1 MNHEY, CDR2 SVGAGI. Trimming left V 4 bases short and J 4 bases short, with 11 bases between. CDR3 residues: CASSSGQSYEQYF. The CDR3 DNA reads as TGTGCCAGCAGTTCCGGACAGTCGTACGAGCAGTACTTC.

The chain employs TRBV5-1 and TRBJ2-5; 7 bases align to TRBD1. From germline, CDR1 is SGHRS and CDR2 YFSETQ. This CDR3 spans 15 amino acids. V shed 2 bases, J shed 1 base, and the junction held 5 bases outside the gene matches. CDR3 sequence reads: CASSLGGGPQETQYF. CDR3 nucleotide sequence: TGCGCCAGCAGCTTAGGGGGCGGGCCCCAAGAGACCCAGTACTTC. Filled out from reference TRBV5-1 and TRBJ2-5, the complete variable domain reads KAGVTQTPRYLIKTRGQQVTLSCSPISGHRSVSWYQQTPGQGLQFLFEYFSETQRNKGNFPGRFSGRQFSNSRSEMNVSTLELGDSALYLCASSLGGGPQETQYFGPGTRLLVL.

This clone was found a few times. Written as DNA, the CDR3 is TGTGCTAGTGGTTTGGTACTCGGTGACAGAGGCTCCTACGAGCAGTACTTC. Residues: CASGLVLGDRGSYEQYF. This sequence joins TRBV12-5 and TRBJ2-7; the D gene is possibly TRBD1 (5 bases). Germline loops: CDR1 LGHNT, CDR2 FRNRAP. This CDR3 contains 17 residues. Trimming stripped 0 bases from V and 0 bases from J, with 15 bases between.

This sequence joins TRBV6-2 or TRBV6-3 and TRBJ2-7; 7 positions agree with TRBD1. Trimming at V came to 2 bases and at J to 9 bases, leaving 7 bases not matched to a gene. The CDR3 covers 13 residues. The germline V gene encodes CDR1 MNHEY and CDR2 SVGEGT. The DNA for the CDR3 is TGTGCCAGCAGTTACCGAACGACAGGGTGGCAGTACTTC. Its protein is CASSYRTTGWQYF.

The rearrangement uses TRBV15 and TRBJ2-1, with 11 positions matching TRBD2. The CDR3 is 15 residues long. Germline V gene data show CDR1 as LNHNV and CDR2 as YYDKDF (reference sequence). J gave up 9 bases and V 0 bases, and 4 bases lay outside the gene matches. The CDR3 bases are TGTGCCACCAGCAGAGAGCTAGCGGGGGGCAGTGAGCAGTTCTTC. As protein: CATSRELAGGSEQFF.

The chain carries TRBV30 and TRBJ2-7; TRBD1 aligns across 9 bases. The germline V gene has CDR1 GTSNPN and CDR2 SVGIG (reference sequence). The length of the CDR3 is 13 residues. J was trimmed by 3 bases and V by 7 bases; bases with no gene match: 7. The chain's CDR3 is CALLGTGSYEQYF. CDR3 nucleotides: TGTGCCTTACTCGGGACAGGGAGCTACGAGCAGTACTTC.

This clone appeared a few times. The CDR3 DNA reads TGTGCCAGCTCGCGGGGGACCCCCTACGAGCAGTACTTC. Its protein product is CASSRGTPYEQYF. The chain employs TRBV6-6 and TRBJ2-7; 7 nucleotides line up with TRBD2. The V gene's germline CDR1 is MNHNY and CDR2 SVGAGI (reference sequence). The CDR3 contains 13 residues. The trim removed 8 bases at V and 2 bases at J, leaving 6 bases unmatched.

The V and J genes are TRBV3-1 (or the pseudogene TRBV3-2) and TRBJ2-5; tentative D call: TRBD2 (6 bases). CDR1 LGHDT and CDR2 YNNKEL come from the germline V gene (reference sequence). V gave up 0 bases and J gave up 3 bases, with 11 bases separating them. This CDR3 comprises 15 residues. The CDR3 coding sequence is TGTGCCAGCAGCCAAGATATCACTAGCAAAGAGACCCAGTACTTC. Protein product: CASSQDITSKETQYF.

This sequence joins TRBV6-2 or TRBV6-3 and TRBJ2-2; 9 nucleotides line up with TRBD2. The germline V gene has CDR1 MNHEY and CDR2 SVGEGT. With 2 bases clipped from V and 0 bases from J, the junction kept 7 bases outside the gene matches. The CDR3 has 18 amino acids. The CDR3 nucleotides read TGTGCCAGCAGTTACCTAGAGCGGGGGGCATCGAACACCGGGGAGCTGTTTTTT. Translation: CASSYLERGASNTGELFF.

This sequence joins TRBV19 and TRBJ1-1; TRBD1 is a possible D gene (5 bases). The V gene lost 3 bases and the J gene lost 4 bases, with 15 bases spanning the gap. The CDR3 extends over 15 amino acids. Germline values: CDR1 LNHDA, CDR2 SQIVND (reference sequence). CDR3 loop: CASSIGPGMGTEAFF. In DNA form, the CDR3 reads TGTGCCAGTAGTATTGGGCCAGGGATGGGCACTGAAGCTTTCTTT.

This chain connects TRBV5-1 to TRBJ1-1; D possibly corresponds to TRBD1 (6 bases). V was shortened by 0 bases and J by 1 base, with 10 bases between the two germline ends. The CDR3 is made up of 15 amino acids. From germline, CDR1 is SGHRS and CDR2 YFSETQ. The CDR3 region has the DNA TGCGCCAGCAGCTTGGACCCCAGGGGGAACACTGAAGCTTTCTTT. This encodes CASSLDPRGNTEAFF.

On this clone: At one end the junction does not follow the germline gene, possibly because of a read error. V usage is TRBV19 and J usage is TRBJ2-3; TRBD1 matches at 11 bases. Germline CDR1 LNHDA, CDR2 SQIVND (reference sequence). The CDR3 extends over 16 amino acids. This chain's CDR3 is CASSNPWTGGTHTQYF. The CDR3 bases are TGTGCCAGTAGTAACCCTTGGACAGGGGGCACACATACGCAGTATTTT. The whole variable domain, filled in from reference TRBV19 and TRBJ2-3, reads DGGITQSPKYLFRKEGQNVTLSCEQNLNHDAMYWYRQDPGQGLRLIYYSQIVNDFQKGDIAEGYSVSREKKESFPLTVTSAQKNPTAFYLCASSNPWTGGTHTQYFGPGTRLTVL.

The CDR3 sequence is CASSQFEGTEAFF. CDR3 sequence (DNA): TGTGCCAGCAGCCAATTTGAGGGCACTGAAGCTTTCTTT. This chain connects TRBV3-1 (or the pseudogene TRBV3-2) to TRBJ1-1; D unclear. The V gene lost 2 bases and the J gene lost 4 bases, with 8 bases spanning the gap. The germline CDR1 and CDR2 sequences are LGHDT and YNNKEL (reference sequence). CDR3 length: 13 residues.

The gene calls are TRBV11-2 and TRBJ2-7; 12 positions agree with TRBD2. Germline trimming cut 5 bases from V and 6 bases from J; bases unmatched to any gene: 14. The germline gives CDR1 SGHAT, CDR2 FQNNGV. The CDR3 extends over 17 amino acids. CDR3 nucleotides: TGTGCCAGCAGCACGGGACTCTTATCGACTAGCGGGGGCGAGCAGTACTTC. This translates into CASSTGLLSTSGGEQYF.

This clone was seen a handful of times. The CDR3, as DNA: TGTGCCAGCACCTCACCCCGGGGGAACTATGGCTACACCTTC. This codes for CASTSPRGNYGYTF. V is TRBV6-5 and J is TRBJ1-2, with a tentative D call TRBD1 (5 bases). Trimming removed 7 bases from V and 2 bases from J, with 14 bases in between. The CDR3 runs to 14 residues. Germline CDR1 and CDR2: MNHEY and SVGAGI.

This rearrangement joins TRBV5-4 to TRBJ1-1; 7 bases map to TRBD1. V shed 3 bases and J 4 bases; nucleotides not matched to a gene: 6. The germline V gene encodes CDR1 SGHNT and CDR2 YYREEE (reference sequence). The CDR3 loop spans 14 amino acids. The CDR3, as DNA: TGTGCCAGCAGCTCGTTAGACAGGGCCACTGAAGCTTTCTTT. Translation: CASSSLDRATEAFF.

This clone was observed a single time. The genes are TRBV5-4 and TRBJ1-2; D is possibly TRBD1 (6 bases). V was clipped by 4 bases and J by 4 bases, with 14 bases between them. There are 14 residues in the CDR3. Germline loops: CDR1 SGHNT, CDR2 YYREEE (reference sequence). CDR3 region: CASSLAGEGYGYTF. The CDR3 DNA is TGTGCCAGCAGCCTGGCAGGGGAGGGCTATGGCTACACCTTC. The full variable domain, with the rest looked up from reference TRBV5-4 and TRBJ1-2, is ETGVTQSPTHLIKTRGQQVTLRCSSQSGHNTVSWYQQALGQGPQFIFQYYREEENGRGNFPPRFSGLQFPNYSSELNVNALELDDSALYLCASSLAGEGYGYTFGSGTRLTVV.